A selection of T cell receptor beta chains follows, all from one sample in a study of blood T cell repertoires in COVID-19. Repertoires were generated with immunoSEQ multiplex PCR, while TCRdb's copy carries only in-frame clones and drops some. The sample shows 400,000 or so clones, 75% to 90% of them seen only once. Sequenced sample: peripheral blood. The receptor source for this set is a woman in her thirties or forties with COVID-19, enrolled during active disease. Each CDR3 is given with its conserved first and last residue. Each record gives: J gene, D gene, clone size, V gene, CDR3 DNA, CDR3 protein. The D gene is left open where the match is weak. The listing skips clone size in some rows; elsewhere it reads once, few, many or a size class.

J: TRBJ1-6
D: TRBD1
size: once
V: TRBV2
DNA: TGTGCCAGCAGTATTGGGCCAGGGGGAGGCGATTCACCCCTCCACTTT
CDR3: CASSIGPGGGDSPLHF

J: TRBJ1-6
D: -
size: -
V: TRBV6-2/TRBV6-3
DNA: TGTGCCAGCAGTTACCCGGGAGCTCAGCCTTCACCCCTCCACTTT
CDR3: CASSYPGAQPSPLHF

J: TRBJ1-3
D: -
size: -
V: TRBV9
DNA: TGTGCCAGCAGCTTGGACAGCCTTGGAAACACCATATATTTT
CDR3: CASSLDSLGNTIYF

J: TRBJ1-3
D: -
size: -
V: TRBV4-2
DNA: TGTGCCAGCAGCCAAGGCGGCCGACGCTCTGGAAACACCATATATTTT
CDR3: CASSQGGRRSGNTIYF

J: TRBJ1-5
D: TRBD1
size: -
V: TRBV30
DNA: TGTGCCTGGAGCGCTACAGGGGGAAGTCAGCCCCAGCATTTT
CDR3: CAWSATGGSQPQHF

J: TRBJ1-2
D: TRBD1
size: -
V: TRBV19
DNA: TGTGCCAGTCGGGACAGGGGGCGGAGTGGCTACACCTTC
CDR3: CASRDRGRSGYTF

J: TRBJ1-1
D: -
size: -
V: TRBV7-9
DNA: TGTGCCACCAGGTACGAGGCAGGGGTGAACACTGAAGCTTTCTTT
CDR3: CATRYEAGVNTEAFF

J: TRBJ1-2
D: TRBD1
size: -
V: TRBV7-2
DNA: TGTGCCAGCAGCTTAGCGACAGGGGACTATGGCTACACCTTC
CDR3: CASSLATGDYGYTF

J: TRBJ1-2
D: -
size: -
V: TRBV5-8
DNA: TGTGCCAGCAGTCCAGTCGCCAGGGTGGAGGGCTACACCTTC
CDR3: CASSPVARVEGYTF

J: TRBJ2-7
D: TRBD2
size: -
V: TRBV4-3
DNA: TGCGCCAGCAGCCAAAAGGGAGGGGTAACCCAGTACTTC
CDR3: CASSQKGGVTQYF

J: TRBJ1-6
D: -
size: -
V: TRBV7-9
DNA: TGTGCCAGCAGCCTCTCGGAAACAGGATTAGGTTCACCCCTCCACTTT
CDR3: CASSLSETGLGSPLHF

J: TRBJ2-1
D: TRBD2
size: -
V: TRBV12-5
DNA: TGTGCTAGTGGTTCCCCCCTGGGCGGGGGGTACAATGAGCAGTTCTTC
CDR3: CASGSPLGGGYNEQFF

J: TRBJ2-1
D: TRBD1
size: -
V: TRBV6-6
DNA: TGTGCCAGCTCCGGGACAGGGGGCCCCAATGAGCAGTTCTTC
CDR3: CASSGTGGPNEQFF

J: TRBJ1-1
D: -
size: -
V: TRBV27
DNA: TGTGCCAGCAGTTTAGCGGGGTTAGAAGCTGAAGCTTTCTTT
CDR3: CASSLAGLEAEAFF

J: TRBJ2-7
D: -
size: -
V: TRBV30
DNA: TGTGCCTGGGGGGACAACTCCTACGAGCAGTACTTC
CDR3: CAWGDNSYEQYF

J: TRBJ2-5
D: -
size: -
V: TRBV27
DNA: TGTGCCACCAAAGGCCGGGAAACCCAGTACTTC
CDR3: CATKGRETQYF

J: TRBJ1-5
D: -
size: -
V: TRBV19
DNA: TGTGCCAGTACCAACTCCCGGACAGCCGGCAATCAGCCCCAGCATTTT
CDR3: CASTNSRTAGNQPQHF

J: TRBJ1-6
D: -
size: -
V: TRBV3-1/TRBV3-2
DNA: TGTGCCAGCAGCCAAGATATAGGACAGAGGCATTCACCCCTCCACTTT
CDR3: CASSQDIGQRHSPLHF

J: TRBJ2-1
D: TRBD1
size: -
V: TRBV11-2
DNA: TGTGCCAGCAACCTACGCGGGACAGGGCTTGATGAGCAGTTCTTC
CDR3: CASNLRGTGLDEQFF

J: TRBJ1-4
D: -
size: -
V: TRBV12-3/TRBV12-4
DNA: TGTGCCAGCAGTTTTGCGACGATCGGGAAACTGTTTTTT
CDR3: CASSFATIGKLFF

J: TRBJ2-6
D: TRBD1
size: few
V: TRBV4-3
DNA: TGCGCCAGCAGCCAGACTACAGGGGGCTCTGGGGCCAACGTCCTGACTTTC
CDR3: CASSQTTGGSGANVLTF

J: TRBJ1-6
D: TRBD1
size: -
V: TRBV3-1/TRBV3-2
DNA: TGTGCCAGCAGCCAACGGATCGCCGGGACAGGGAGCTCCTATAATTCACCCCTCCACTTT
CDR3: CASSQRIAGTGSSYNSPLHF

J: TRBJ2-3
D: -
size: -
V: TRBV3-1/TRBV3-2
DNA: TGTGCCAGCAGCCAAGTTTGGGCCACAGATACGCAGTATTTT
CDR3: CASSQVWATDTQYF

J: TRBJ2-1
D: -
size: -
V: TRBV28
DNA: TGTGCCAGCAGTTCACCATCCTCGACAGCCTCCTACAATGAGCAGTTCTTC
CDR3: CASSSPSSTASYNEQFF

J: TRBJ2-1
D: TRBD2
size: -
V: TRBV9
DNA: TGTGCCAGCAGCGCGGGACTAGCGGGGCTCTCCTACAATGAGCAGTTCTTC
CDR3: CASSAGLAGLSYNEQFF

J: TRBJ2-7
D: -
size: -
V: TRBV9
DNA: TGTGCCAGCAGCGTCGGACAATCCTACGAGCAGTACTTC
CDR3: CASSVGQSYEQYF

J: TRBJ1-1
D: -
size: -
V: TRBV7-3
DNA: TGTGCCAGCAGCTTATCTGGGGGGGCCGGTAACACTGAAGCTTTCTTT
CDR3: CASSLSGGAGNTEAFF

J: TRBJ2-7
D: -
size: -
V: TRBV25-1
DNA: TGTGCCAGCAGTGAAGCGGGACAGCTCTACGAGCAGTACTTC
CDR3: CASSEAGQLYEQYF

J: TRBJ1-2
D: -
size: -
V: TRBV7-2
DNA: TGTGCCAGCAGCTTAGATCACAGGGAGACTGGCTACACCTTC
CDR3: CASSLDHRETGYTF

J: TRBJ2-1
D: -
size: -
V: TRBV7-8
DNA: TGTGCCAGCAGCGCCCGAGACACGATCTACAATGAGCAGTTCTTC
CDR3: CASSARDTIYNEQFF

J: TRBJ2-1
D: -
size: -
V: TRBV7-2
DNA: TGTGCCAGCAGCCCCGCAGGCTCCTACAATGAGCAGTTCTTC
CDR3: CASSPAGSYNEQFF

J: TRBJ1-2
D: TRBD1
size: -
V: TRBV12-3/TRBV12-4
DNA: TGTGCCAGCAGTTGGGGACAGCTATATGGCTACACCTTC
CDR3: CASSWGQLYGYTF

J: TRBJ2-1
D: -
size: -
V: TRBV27
DNA: TGTGCCAGCGAAAGAGCCGGGTCCCTATACAATGAGCAGTTCTTC
CDR3: CASERAGSLYNEQFF

J: TRBJ2-5
D: -
size: -
V: TRBV4-3
DNA: TGCGCCAGCAGCCAAGATAGAAACCAAGCGGAGACCCAGTACTTC
CDR3: CASSQDRNQAETQYF

J: TRBJ2-7
D: TRBD1
size: -
V: TRBV28
DNA: TGTGCCAGCAGTCCCTCGGACAGGGGAGGCGGGCAGTACTTC
CDR3: CASSPSDRGGGQYF

J: TRBJ1-1
D: -
size: -
V: TRBV7-2
DNA: TGTGCCAGCAGCTTAGATTCAGGCAAAGGTGAAGCTTTCTTT
CDR3: CASSLDSGKGEAFF

J: TRBJ2-1
D: -
size: -
V: TRBV19
DNA: TGTGCCAGTAGTATACAGCGGGCCTTTTACAATGAGCAGTTCTTC
CDR3: CASSIQRAFYNEQFF

J: TRBJ1-5
D: TRBD1
size: once
V: TRBV7-7
DNA: TGTGCTAGCAGCAGTGGGACAGGTACTCAGCCCCAGCATTTT
CDR3: CASSSGTGTQPQHF

J: TRBJ1-1
D: -
size: -
V: TRBV7-6
DNA: TGTGCCAGCAGCTCGTGGAGGGGCTCGAACACTGAAGCTTTCTTT
CDR3: CASSSWRGSNTEAFF